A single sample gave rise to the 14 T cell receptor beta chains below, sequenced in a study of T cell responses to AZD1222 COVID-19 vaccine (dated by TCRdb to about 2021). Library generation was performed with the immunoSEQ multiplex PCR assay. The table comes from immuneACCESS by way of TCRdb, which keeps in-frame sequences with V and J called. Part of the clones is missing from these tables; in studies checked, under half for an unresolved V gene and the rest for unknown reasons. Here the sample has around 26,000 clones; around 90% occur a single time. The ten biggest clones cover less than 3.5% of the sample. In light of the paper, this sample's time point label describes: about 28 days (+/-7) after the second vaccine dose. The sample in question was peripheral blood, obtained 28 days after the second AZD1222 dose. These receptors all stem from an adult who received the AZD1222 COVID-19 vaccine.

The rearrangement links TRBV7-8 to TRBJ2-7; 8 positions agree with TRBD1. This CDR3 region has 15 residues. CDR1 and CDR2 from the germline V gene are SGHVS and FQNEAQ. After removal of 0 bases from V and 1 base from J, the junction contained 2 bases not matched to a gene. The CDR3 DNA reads TGTGCCAGCAGCTTAGCTCACAGGGGGTCCTACGAGCAGTACTTC. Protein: CASSLAHRGSYEQYF.

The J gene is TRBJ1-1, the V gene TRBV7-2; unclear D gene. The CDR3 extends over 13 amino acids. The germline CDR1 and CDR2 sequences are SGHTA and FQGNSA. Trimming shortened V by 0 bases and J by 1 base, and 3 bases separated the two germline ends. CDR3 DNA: TGTGCCAGCAGCTTAGCGCCGAACACTGAAGCTTTCTTT. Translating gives CASSLAPNTEAFF.

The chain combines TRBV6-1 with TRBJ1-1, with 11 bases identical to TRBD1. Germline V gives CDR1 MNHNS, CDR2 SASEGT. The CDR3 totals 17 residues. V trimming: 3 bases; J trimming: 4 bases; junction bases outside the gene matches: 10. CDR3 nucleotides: TGTGCCAGCAGTGAGGGGAGGACAGGGGGCAGAGGCACTGAAGCTTTCTTT. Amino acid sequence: CASSEGRTGGRGTEAFF.

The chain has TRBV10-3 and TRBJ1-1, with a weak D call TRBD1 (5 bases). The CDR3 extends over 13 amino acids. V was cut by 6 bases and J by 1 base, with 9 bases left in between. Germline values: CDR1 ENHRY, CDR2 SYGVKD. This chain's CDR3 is CAIRAQGNTEAFF. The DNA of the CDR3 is TGTGCCATCAGAGCCCAGGGGAACACTGAAGCTTTCTTT.

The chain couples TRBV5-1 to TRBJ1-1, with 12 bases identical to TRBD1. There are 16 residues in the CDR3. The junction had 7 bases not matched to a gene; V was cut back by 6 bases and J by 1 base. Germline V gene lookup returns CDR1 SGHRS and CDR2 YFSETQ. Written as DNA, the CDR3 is TGCGCCAGCAAATGGGGACAGGGGGCAGAGAACACTGAAGCTTTCTTT. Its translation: CASKWGQGAENTEAFF.

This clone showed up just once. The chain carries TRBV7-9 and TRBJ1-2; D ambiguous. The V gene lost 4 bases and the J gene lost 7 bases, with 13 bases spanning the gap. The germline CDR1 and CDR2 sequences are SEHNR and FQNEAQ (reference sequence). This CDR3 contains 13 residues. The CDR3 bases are TGTGCCAGCAGCTCGGCCGCAGTTGTTGGCTACACCTTC. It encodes CASSSAAVVGYTF. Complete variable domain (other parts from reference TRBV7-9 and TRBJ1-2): DTGVSQNPRHKITKRGQNVTFRCDPISEHNRLYWYRQTLGQGPEFLTYFQNEAQLEKSRLLSDRFSAERPKGSFSTLEIQRTEQGDSAMYLCASSSAAVVGYTFGSGTRLTVV.

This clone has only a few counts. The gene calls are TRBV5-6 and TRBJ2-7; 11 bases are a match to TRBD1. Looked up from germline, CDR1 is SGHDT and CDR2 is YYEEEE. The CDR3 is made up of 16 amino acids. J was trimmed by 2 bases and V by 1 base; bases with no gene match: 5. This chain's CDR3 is CASSLWWGQGAYEQYF. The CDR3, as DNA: TGTGCCAGCAGCTTGTGGTGGGGACAGGGGGCCTACGAGCAGTACTTC.

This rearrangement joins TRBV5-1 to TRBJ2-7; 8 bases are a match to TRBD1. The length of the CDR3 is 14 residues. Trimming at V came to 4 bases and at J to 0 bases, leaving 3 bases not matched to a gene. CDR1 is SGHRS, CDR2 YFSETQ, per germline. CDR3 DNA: TGCGCCAGCAGCAACACAGGGGGCTCCTACGAGCAGTACTTC. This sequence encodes CASSNTGGSYEQYF.

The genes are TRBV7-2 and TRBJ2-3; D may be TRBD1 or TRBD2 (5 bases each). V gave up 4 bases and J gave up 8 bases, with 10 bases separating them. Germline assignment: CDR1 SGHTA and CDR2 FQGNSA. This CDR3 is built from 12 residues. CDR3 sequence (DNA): TGTGCCAGCAGCTCGGCTGGGGGTACGCAGTATTTT. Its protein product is CASSSAGGTQYF.

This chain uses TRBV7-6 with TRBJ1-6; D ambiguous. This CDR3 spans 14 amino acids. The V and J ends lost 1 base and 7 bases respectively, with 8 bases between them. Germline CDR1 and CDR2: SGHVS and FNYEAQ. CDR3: CASSLGRGNSPLHF. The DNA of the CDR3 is TGTGCCAGCAGCTTAGGTCGAGGGAATTCACCCCTCCACTTT.

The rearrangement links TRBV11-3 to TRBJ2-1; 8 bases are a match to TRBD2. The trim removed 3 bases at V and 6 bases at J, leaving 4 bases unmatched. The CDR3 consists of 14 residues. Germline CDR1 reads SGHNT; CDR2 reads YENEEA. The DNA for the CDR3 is TGTGCCAGCAGCTTCGGGGGGGCTGCCAATGAGCAGTTCTTC. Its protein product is CASSFGGAANEQFF.

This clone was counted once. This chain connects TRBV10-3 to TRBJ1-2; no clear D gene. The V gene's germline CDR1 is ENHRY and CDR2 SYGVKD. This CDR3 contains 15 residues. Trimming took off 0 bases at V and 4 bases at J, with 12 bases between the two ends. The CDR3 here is CAISESEVYGYGYTF. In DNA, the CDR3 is TGTGCCATCAGTGAGTCGGAAGTCTACGGCTATGGCTACACCTTC.

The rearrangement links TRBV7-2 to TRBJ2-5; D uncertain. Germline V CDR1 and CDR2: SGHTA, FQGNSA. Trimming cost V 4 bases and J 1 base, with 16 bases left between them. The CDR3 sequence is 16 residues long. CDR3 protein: CASSSRLTRRQETQYF. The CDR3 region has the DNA TGTGCCAGCAGCTCACGGTTAACACGACGCCAAGAGACCCAGTACTTC.

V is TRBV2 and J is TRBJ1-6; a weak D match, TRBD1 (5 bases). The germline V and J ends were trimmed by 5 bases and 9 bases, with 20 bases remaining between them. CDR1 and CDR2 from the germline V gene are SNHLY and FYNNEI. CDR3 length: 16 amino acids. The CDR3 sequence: CASSPGEGYMGSPLHF. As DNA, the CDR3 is TGTGCCAGCAGTCCGGGTGAGGGGTATATGGGTTCACCCCTCCACTTT. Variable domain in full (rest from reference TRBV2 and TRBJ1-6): EPEVTQTPSHQVTQMGQEVILRCVPISNHLYFYWYRQILGQKVEFLVSFYNNEISEKSEIFDDQFSVERPDGSNFTLKIRSTKLEDSAMYFCASSPGEGYMGSPLHFGNGTRLTVT.